This TCR beta chain originates from a study of a mutant IDH1 vaccine in newly diagnosed glioma. Profiling relied on immunoSEQ multiplex PCR, and the TCRdb table lists in-frame clones only, not all of them. The top ten clones hold around 7% of a sample with approximately 88,000 clones, roughly 77% of them seen once. This clone was seen only a few times. The antigen is undetermined. Points from the study as a whole: It was about 95% of patients that developed vaccine-induced immune responses. There seemed to be no relation between pseudoprogression and changes in top peripheral T cell clonotypes.

V lost 4 bases and J lost 0; bases outside the gene matches: 10. The length of the CDR3 is 17 residues. The V gene's germline CDR1 is SGDLS and CDR2 YYNGEE. Time point meaning: baseline, week 1 (first vaccination visit). Described treatment: pre-vaccination baseline after standard-of-care therapy. New WHO grade 3 or 4 IDH1-mutant, ATRX-lost astrocytomas were present in all donors. The sequencing here drew on PBMCs, taken from a glioma patient treated with radiotherapy, temozolomide or both. The V call is TRBV9, the J call TRBJ2-1; TRBD2 matches at 7 bases. This receptor was taken from a man aged 40-49 years with glioma. The CDR3 reads CASSSSGVASSYNEQFF. In DNA, the CDR3 is TGTGCCAGCAGCTCAAGCGGGGTCGCGAGCTCCTACAATGAGCAGTTCTTC. Full variable domain (remainder filled in from reference TRBV9 and TRBJ2-1): DSGVTQTPKHLITATGQRVTLRCSPRSGDLSVYWYQQSLDQGLQFLIQYYNGEERAKGNILERFSAQQFPDLHSELNLSSLELGDSALYFCASSSSGVASSYNEQFFGPGTRLTVL.